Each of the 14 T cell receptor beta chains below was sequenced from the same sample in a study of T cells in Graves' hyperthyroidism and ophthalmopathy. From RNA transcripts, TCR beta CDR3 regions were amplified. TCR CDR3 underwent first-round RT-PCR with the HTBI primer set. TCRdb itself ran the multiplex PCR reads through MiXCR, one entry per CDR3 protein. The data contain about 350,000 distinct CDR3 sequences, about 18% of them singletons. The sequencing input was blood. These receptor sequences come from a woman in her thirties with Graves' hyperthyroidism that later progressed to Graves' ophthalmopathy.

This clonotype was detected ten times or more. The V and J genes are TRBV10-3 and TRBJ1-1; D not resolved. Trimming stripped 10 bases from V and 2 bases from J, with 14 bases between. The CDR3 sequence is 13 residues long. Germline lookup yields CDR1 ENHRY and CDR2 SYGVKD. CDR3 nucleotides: TGTGCCACTACCGGGCCCACAAACACTGAAGCTTTCTTT. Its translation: CATTGPTNTEAFF.

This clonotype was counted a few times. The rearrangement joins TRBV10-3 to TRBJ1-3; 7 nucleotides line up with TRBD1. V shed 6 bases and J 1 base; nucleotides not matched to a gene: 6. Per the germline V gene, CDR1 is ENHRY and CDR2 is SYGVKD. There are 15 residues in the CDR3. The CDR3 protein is CAIRRQGWSGNTIYF. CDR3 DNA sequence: TGTGCCATCAGAAGACAGGGCTGGTCTGGAAACACCATATATTTT.

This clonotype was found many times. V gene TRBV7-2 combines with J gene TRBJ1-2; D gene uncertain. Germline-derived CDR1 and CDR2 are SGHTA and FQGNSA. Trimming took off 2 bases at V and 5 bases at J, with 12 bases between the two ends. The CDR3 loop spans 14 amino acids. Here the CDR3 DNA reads TGTGCCAGCAGCTTATCGTCAGGACGATATGGCTACACCTTC. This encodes CASSLSSGRYGYTF.

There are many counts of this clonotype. CDR3 bases: TGTGCCAGCAGTTTATACGGGGCTTACACTGAAGCTTTCTTT. As protein: CASSLYGAYTEAFF. The chain joins TRBV27 to TRBJ1-1; D perhaps matches TRBD1 (5 bases). V was clipped by 1 base and J by 3 bases, with 9 bases between them. Germline V gene data show CDR1 as MNHEY and CDR2 as SMNVEV (reference sequence). The CDR3 runs 14 residues.

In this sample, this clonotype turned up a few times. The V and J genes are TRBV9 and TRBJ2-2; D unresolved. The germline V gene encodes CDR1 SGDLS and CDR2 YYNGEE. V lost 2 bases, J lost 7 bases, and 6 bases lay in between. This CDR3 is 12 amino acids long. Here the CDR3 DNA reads TGTGCCAGCAGCGTTATGTACGGGGAGCTGTTTTTT. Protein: CASSVMYGELFF.

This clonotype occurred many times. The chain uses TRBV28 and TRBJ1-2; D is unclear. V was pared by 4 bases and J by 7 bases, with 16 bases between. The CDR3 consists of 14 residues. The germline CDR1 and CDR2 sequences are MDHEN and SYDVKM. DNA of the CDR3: TGTGCCAGCAGTTCCTTAGGGAGGTCTAGTGGCTACACCTTC. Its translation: CASSSLGRSSGYTF.

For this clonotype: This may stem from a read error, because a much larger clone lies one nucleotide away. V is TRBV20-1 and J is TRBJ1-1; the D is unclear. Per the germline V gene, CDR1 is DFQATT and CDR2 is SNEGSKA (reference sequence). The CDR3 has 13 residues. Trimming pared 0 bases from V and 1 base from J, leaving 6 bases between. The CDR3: CSARDPGNTEAFF. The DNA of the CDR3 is TGCAGTGCTAGAGATCCGGGGAACACTGAAGCTTTCTTT.

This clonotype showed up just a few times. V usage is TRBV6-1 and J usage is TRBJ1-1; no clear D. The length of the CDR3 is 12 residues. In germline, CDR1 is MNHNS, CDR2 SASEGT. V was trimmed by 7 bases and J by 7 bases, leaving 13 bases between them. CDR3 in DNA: TGTGCCAGCACGCGAGGGCGAGGTGAAGCTTTCTTT. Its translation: CASTRGRGEAFF.

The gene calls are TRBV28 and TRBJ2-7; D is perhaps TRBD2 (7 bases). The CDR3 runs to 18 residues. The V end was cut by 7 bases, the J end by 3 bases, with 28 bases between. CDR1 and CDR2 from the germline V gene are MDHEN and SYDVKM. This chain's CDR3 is CASKVATGGRVWDYEQYF. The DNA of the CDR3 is TGTGCCAGCAAGGTTGCGACGGGGGGCAGGGTGTGGGACTACGAGCAGTACTTC.

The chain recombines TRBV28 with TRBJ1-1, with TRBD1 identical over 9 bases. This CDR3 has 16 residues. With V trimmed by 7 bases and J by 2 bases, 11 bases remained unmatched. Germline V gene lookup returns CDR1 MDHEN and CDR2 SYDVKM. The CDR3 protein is CASTLEPGQGNTEAFF. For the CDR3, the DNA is TGTGCCAGCACTTTGGAACCGGGACAGGGAAACACTGAAGCTTTCTTT.

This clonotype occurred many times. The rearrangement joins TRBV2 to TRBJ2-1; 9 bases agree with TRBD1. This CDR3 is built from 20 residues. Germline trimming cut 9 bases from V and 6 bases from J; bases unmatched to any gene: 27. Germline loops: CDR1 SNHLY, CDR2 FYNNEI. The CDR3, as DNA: TGTGCCAGGTCCGGAACATACAGGGGGCGAGCCAAGTTACGAGGCAATGAGCAGTTCTTC. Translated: CARSGTYRGRAKLRGNEQFF.

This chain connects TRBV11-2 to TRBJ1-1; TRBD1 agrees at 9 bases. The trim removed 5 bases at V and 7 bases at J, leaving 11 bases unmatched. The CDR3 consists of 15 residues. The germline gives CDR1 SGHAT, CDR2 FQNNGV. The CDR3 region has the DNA TGTGCCAGCAGCGGATATACAGGGGGCGTTAATGAAGCTTTCTTT. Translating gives CASSGYTGGVNEAFF.

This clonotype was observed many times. CDR3 residues: CASSYPTSGRYEQYF. In DNA form, the CDR3 reads TGTGCCAGCAGTTACCCCACTAGCGGGAGGTACGAGCAGTACTTC. This chain connects TRBV6-2 or TRBV6-3 to TRBJ2-7, with 12 bases matching TRBD2. The trim removed 2 bases at V and 4 bases at J, leaving 3 bases unmatched. Germline CDR1 is MNHEY and CDR2 is SVGEGT. The CDR3 runs to 15 residues.

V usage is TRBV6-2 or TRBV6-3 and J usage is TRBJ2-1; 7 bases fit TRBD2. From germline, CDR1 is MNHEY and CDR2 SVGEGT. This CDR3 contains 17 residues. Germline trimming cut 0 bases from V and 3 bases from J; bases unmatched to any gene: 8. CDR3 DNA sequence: TGTGCCAGCAGTTACTCCCCTGGGAGCGGGATCTACAATGAGCAGTTCTTC. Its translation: CASSYSPGSGIYNEQFF.